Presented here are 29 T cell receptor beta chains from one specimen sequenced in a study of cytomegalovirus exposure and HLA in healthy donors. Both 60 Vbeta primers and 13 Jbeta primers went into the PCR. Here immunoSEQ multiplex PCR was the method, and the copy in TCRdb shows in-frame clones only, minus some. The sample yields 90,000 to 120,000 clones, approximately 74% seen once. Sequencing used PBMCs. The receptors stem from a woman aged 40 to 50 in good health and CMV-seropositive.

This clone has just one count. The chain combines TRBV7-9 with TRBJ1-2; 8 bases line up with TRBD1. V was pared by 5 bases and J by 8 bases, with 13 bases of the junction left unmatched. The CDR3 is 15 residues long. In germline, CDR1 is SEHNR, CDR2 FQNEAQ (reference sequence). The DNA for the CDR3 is TGTGCCAGCAGCCCAAGACTCGACAGGGGATGGGGCTACACCTTC. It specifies CASSPRLDRGWGYTF.

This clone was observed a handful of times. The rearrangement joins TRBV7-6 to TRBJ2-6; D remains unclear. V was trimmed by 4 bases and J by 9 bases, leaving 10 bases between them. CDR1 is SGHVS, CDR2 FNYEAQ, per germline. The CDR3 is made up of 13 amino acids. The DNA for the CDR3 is TGTGCCAGCAGCTCGATGCGTGGCAACGTCCTGACTTTC. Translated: CASSSMRGNVLTF.

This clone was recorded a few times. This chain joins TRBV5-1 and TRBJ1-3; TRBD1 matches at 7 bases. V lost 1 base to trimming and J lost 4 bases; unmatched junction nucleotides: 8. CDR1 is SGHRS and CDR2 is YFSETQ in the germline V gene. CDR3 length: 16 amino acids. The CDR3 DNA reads TGCGCCAGCAGCTTGAGTCCTACAGGGGTCGGAAACACCATATATTTT. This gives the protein CASSLSPTGVGNTIYF.

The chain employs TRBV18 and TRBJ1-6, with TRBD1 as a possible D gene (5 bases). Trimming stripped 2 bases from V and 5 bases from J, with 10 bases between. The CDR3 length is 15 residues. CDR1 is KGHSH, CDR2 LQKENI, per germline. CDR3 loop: CASSPGAADNSPLHF. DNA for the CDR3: TGTGCCAGCTCACCAGGGGCAGCAGATAATTCACCCCTCCACTTT.

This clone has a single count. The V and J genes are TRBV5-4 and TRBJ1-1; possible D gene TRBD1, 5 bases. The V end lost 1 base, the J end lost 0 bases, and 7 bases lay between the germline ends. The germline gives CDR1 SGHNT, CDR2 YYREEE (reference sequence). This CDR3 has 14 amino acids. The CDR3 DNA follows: TGTGCCAGCAGCTTGCAGGGCATGAACACTGAAGCTTTCTTT. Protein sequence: CASSLQGMNTEAFF.

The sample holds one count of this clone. CDR3 amino acids: CASSYRDSDYSPLHF. DNA of the CDR3: TGTGCCAGTAGTTACCGGGACAGTGATTATTCACCCCTCCACTTT. The chain recombines TRBV19 with TRBJ1-6, with TRBD1 identical over 7 bases. Germline V gives CDR1 LNHDA, CDR2 SQIVND (reference sequence). The length of the CDR3 is 15 residues. Unmatched junction bases numbered 9, after V lost 5 bases and J lost 8 bases. The whole variable domain, filled in from reference TRBV19 and TRBJ1-6, reads DGGITQSPKYLFRKEGQNVTLSCEQNLNHDAMYWYRQDPGQGLRLIYYSQIVNDFQKGDIAEGYSVSREKKESFPLTVTSAQKNPTAFYLCASSYRDSDYSPLHFGNGTRLTVT.

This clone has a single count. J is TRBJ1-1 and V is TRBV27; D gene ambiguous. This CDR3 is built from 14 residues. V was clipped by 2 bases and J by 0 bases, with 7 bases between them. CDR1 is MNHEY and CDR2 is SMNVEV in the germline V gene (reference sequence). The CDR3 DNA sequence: TGTGCCAGCAGTTTAACAGAAATGAACACTGAAGCTTTCTTT. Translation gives CASSLTEMNTEAFF.

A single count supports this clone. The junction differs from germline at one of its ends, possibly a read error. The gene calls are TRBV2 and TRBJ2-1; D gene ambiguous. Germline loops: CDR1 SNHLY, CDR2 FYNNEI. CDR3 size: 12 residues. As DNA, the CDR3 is TGTGCCAGCAGTGAGTTAGTCAATGAGCGGTTCTTC. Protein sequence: CASSELVNERFF.

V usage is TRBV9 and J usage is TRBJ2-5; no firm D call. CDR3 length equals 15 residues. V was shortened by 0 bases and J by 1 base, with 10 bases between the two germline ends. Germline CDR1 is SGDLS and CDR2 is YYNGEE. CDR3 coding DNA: TGTGCCAGCAGCGTAGATAATTCCCCCCAAGAGACCCAGTACTTC. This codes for CASSVDNSPQETQYF.

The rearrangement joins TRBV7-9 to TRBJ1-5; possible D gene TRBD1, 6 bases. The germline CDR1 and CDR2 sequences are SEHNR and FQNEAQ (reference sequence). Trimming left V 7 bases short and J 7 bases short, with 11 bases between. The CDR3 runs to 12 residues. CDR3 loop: CASTGVGQPQHF. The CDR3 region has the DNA TGTGCCAGCACAGGGGTTGGACAGCCCCAGCATTTT.

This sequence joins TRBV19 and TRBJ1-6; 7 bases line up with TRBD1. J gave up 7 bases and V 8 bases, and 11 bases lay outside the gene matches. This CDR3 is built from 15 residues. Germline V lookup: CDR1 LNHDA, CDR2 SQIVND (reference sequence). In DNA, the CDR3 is TGTGCCAGTGGGGGGTGGGGGACAGAAAATTCACCCCTCCACTTT. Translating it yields CASGGWGTENSPLHF.

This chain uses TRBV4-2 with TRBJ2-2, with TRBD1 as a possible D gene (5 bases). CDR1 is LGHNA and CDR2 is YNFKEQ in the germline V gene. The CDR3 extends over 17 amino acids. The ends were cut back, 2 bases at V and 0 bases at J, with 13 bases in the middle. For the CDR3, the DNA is TGTGCCAGCAGCCAAAAGGGGTCTAACGCGAACACCGGGGAGCTGTTTTTT. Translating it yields CASSQKGSNANTGELFF.

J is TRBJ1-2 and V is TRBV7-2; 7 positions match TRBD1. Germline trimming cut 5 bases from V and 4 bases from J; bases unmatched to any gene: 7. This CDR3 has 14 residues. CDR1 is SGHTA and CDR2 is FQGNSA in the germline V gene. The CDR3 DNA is TGTGCCAGCAGCGGCATGGGACAGAGCTATGGCTACACCTTC. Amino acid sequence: CASSGMGQSYGYTF.

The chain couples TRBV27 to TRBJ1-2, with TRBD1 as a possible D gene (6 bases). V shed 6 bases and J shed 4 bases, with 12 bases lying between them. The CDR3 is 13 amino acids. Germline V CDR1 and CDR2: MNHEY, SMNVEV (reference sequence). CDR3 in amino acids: CASSPQGSYGYTF. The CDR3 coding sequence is TGTGCCAGCAGCCCACAGGGTAGCTATGGCTACACCTTC.

The CDR3 sequence is CASSESLQGVQGSQYF. CDR3 DNA sequence: TGTGCCAGCAGTGAATCTCTCCAGGGGGTACAGGGGTCCCAGTACTTC. The gene calls are TRBV6-1 and TRBJ2-5, with 7 positions matching TRBD1. CDR1 is MNHNS and CDR2 is SASEGT in the germline V gene. This CDR3 contains 16 residues. V trimming: 2 bases; J trimming: 9 bases; junction bases outside the gene matches: 15.

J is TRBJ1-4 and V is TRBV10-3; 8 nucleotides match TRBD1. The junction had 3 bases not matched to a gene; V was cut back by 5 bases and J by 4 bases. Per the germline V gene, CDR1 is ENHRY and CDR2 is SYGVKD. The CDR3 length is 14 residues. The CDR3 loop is CAISQGADNEKLFF. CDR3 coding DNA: TGTGCCATCAGTCAGGGGGCGGATAATGAAAAACTGTTTTTT.

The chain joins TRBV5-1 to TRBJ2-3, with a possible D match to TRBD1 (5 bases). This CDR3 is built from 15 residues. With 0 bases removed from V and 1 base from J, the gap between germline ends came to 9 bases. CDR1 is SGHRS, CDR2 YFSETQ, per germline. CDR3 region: CASSLVGHRTDTQYF. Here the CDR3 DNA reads TGCGCCAGCAGCTTGGTAGGACATCGCACAGATACGCAGTATTTT.

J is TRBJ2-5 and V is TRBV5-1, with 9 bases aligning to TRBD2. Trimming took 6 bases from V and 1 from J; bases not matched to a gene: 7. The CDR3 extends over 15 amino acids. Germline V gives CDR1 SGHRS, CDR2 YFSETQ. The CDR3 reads CASTLAGTFQETQYF. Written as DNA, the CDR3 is TGCGCCAGCACCCTAGCGGGGACCTTCCAAGAGACCCAGTACTTC.

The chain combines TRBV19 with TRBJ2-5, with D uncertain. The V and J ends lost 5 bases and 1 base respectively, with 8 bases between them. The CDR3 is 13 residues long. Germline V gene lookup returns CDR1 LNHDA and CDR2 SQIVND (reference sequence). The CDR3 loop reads CASSLQRQETQYF. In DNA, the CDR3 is TGTGCCAGTAGTCTCCAGCGCCAAGAGACCCAGTACTTC.

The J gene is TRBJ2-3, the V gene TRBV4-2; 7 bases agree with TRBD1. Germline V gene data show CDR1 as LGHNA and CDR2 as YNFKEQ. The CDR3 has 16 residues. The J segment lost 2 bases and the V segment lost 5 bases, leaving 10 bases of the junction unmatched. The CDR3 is CASSTPRQGVTDTQYF. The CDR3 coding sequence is TGTGCCAGCAGCACACCTAGACAGGGAGTCACAGATACGCAGTATTTT.

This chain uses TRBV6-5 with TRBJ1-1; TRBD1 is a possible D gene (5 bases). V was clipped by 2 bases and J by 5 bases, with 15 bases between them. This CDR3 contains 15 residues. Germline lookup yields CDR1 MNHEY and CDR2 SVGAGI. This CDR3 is CASSYPGGVGTEAFF. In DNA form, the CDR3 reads TGTGCCAGCAGTTACCCGGGGGGGGTAGGTACTGAAGCTTTCTTT.

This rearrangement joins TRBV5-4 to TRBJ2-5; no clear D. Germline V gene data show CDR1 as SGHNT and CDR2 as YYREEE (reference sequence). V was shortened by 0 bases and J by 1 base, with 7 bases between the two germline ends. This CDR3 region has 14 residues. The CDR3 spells CASSLGQTQETQYF. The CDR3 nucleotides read TGTGCCAGCAGCTTGGGACAAACCCAAGAGACCCAGTACTTC. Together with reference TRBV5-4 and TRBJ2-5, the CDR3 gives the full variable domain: ETGVTQSPTHLIKTRGQQVTLRCSSQSGHNTVSWYQQALGQGPQFIFQYYREEENGRGNFPPRFSGLQFPNYSSELNVNALELDDSALYLCASSLGQTQETQYFGPGTRLLVL.

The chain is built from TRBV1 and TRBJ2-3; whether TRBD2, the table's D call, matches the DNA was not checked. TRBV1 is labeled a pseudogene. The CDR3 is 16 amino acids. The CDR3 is CTSSQTSGGYTDTQYF. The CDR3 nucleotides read TGCACCAGCAGCCAGACTAGCGGGGGGTACACAGATACGCAGTATTTT.

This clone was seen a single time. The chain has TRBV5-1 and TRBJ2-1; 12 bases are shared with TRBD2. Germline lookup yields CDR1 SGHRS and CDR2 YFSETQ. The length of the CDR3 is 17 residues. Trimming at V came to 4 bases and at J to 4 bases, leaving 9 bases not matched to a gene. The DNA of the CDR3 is TGCGCCAGCAGCCCCCCCTCGGGACTAGCGGGTTACAATGAGCAGTTCTTC. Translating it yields CASSPPSGLAGYNEQFF.

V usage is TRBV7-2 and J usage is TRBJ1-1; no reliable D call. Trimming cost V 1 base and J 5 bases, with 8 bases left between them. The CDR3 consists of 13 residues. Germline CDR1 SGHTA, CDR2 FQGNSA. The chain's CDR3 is CASSLGGMTEAFF. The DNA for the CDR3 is TGTGCCAGCAGCTTAGGAGGGATGACTGAAGCTTTCTTT.

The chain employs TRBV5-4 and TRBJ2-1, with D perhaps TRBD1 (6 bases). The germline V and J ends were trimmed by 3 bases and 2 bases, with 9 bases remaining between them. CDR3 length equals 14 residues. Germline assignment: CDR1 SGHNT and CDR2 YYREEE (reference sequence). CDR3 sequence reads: CASSSQGPYNEQFF. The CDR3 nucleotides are TGTGCCAGCAGCTCACAGGGTCCCTACAATGAGCAGTTCTTC.

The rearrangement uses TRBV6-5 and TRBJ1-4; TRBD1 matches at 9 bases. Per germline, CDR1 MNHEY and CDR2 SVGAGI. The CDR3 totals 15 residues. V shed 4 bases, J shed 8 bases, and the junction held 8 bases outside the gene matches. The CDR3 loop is CASSSRTGVREKLFF. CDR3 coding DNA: TGTGCCAGCAGTTCGCGGACAGGGGTTCGGGAAAAACTGTTTTTT.

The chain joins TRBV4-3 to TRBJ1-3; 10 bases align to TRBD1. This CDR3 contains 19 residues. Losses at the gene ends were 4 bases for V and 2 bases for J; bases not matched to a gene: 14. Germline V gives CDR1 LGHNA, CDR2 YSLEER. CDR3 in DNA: TGCGCCAGCAGCCCCTCGTTTCCGGGACAGGGGATTGCTGGAAACACCATATATTTT. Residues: CASSPSFPGQGIAGNTIYF.

The CDR3, as DNA: TGTGCCAGCAGTGACAATAATTCACCCCTCCACTTT. Translating gives CASSDNNSPLHF. This sequence joins TRBV9 and TRBJ1-6; D gene ambiguous. The germline V gene has CDR1 SGDLS and CDR2 YYNGEE. The CDR3 is made up of 12 amino acids. Deletions cut 5 bases from V and 5 bases from J, with 5 bases between.